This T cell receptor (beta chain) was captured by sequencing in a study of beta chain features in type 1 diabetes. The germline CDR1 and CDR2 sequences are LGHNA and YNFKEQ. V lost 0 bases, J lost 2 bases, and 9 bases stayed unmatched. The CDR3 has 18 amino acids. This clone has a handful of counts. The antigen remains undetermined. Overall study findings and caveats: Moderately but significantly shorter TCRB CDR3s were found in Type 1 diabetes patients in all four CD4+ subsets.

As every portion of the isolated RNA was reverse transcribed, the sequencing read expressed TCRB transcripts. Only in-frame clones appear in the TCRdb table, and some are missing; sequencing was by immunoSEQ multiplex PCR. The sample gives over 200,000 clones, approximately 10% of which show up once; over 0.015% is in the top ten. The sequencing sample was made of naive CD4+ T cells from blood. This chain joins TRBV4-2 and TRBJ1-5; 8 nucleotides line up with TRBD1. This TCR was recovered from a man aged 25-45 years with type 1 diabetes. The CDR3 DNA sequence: TGTGCCAGCAGCCAAGATCCCGGGACAGGTCAAGGCAATCAGCCCCAGCATTTT. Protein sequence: CASSQDPGTGQGNQPQHF.